This record looks at one T cell receptor (beta chain) sequence and its context. These data come from a study of CD8 T cells in ankylosing spondylitis. The ends lost 4 bases at V and 5 bases at J; junction bases unmatched: 10. CDR1 is DFQATT, CDR2 SNEGSKA, per germline (reference sequence). This CDR3 comprises 14 residues. TCRdb redid the calling of the 5' RACE reads with MiXCR, one entry per CDR3 protein. The profile shows 200,000 to 250,000 distinct CDR3 sequences, roughly 26% of them singletons. This chain connects TRBV20-1 to TRBJ1-2; 7 positions agree with TRBD1. The receptor was derived from a male donor with ankylosing spondylitis or in good health (not recorded which). Source material: blood, either unsorted or a sorted T cell fraction (not recorded which). DNA for the CDR3: TGCAGTGCTAAAGATGACAGGGATGGGTATGGCTACACCTTC. It translates to CSAKDDRDGYGYTF.